This is a list of T cell receptor beta chains from one sample in a study of blood T cell repertoires in COVID-19. Profiled with immunoSEQ multiplex PCR; TCRdb holds only in-frame clones, not every one. The sample lists 75,000 to 100,000 clones; less than 90% were seen once. Sequencing was done on a sample of peripheral blood. The receptors stem from a woman aged 80 or older with acute or convalescent COVID-19. CDR3s include the opening cysteine and the closing phenylalanine or tryptophan. The D gene is left open where the match is weak. Clone size is stated in some rows and not others, as once, few, many or a class when expanded.

size	J	D	V	DNA	CDR3
NA	TRBJ1-5	NA	TRBV19	TGTGCCAGTAGTAACTTGGGGGCTCAGCCCCAGCATTTT	CASSNLGAQPQHF
NA	TRBJ2-1	TRBD1	TRBV6-5	TGTGCCAGCCTCCCTCCCGGGACAGGGCGGTATGAGCAGTTCTTC	CASLPPGTGRYEQFF
NA	TRBJ2-3	TRBD2	TRBV11-2	TGTGCCAGCAGTTCCTCCCCGGGACTAGCAAAAGATACGCAGTATTTT	CASSSSPGLAKDTQYF
once	TRBJ2-7	NA	TRBV7-8	TGTGCCAGCAGCTTAGCGCTGGAGGGTTACGAGCAGTACTTC	CASSLALEGYEQYF
NA	TRBJ1-6	TRBD1	TRBV2	TGTGCCAGCACCGGAATGTCGGACAGGGGGCAGTCACCCCTCCACTTT	CASTGMSDRGQSPLHF
NA	TRBJ1-1	NA	TRBV18	TGTGCCAGCTCACAGGGGCTTGACACTGAAGCTTTCTTT	CASSQGLDTEAFF
few	TRBJ1-4	NA	TRBV11-3	TGTGCCAGCAGCTTCGGTGGAGGGTATGAAAAACTGTTTTTT	CASSFGGGYEKLFF
NA	TRBJ1-1	TRBD1	TRBV19	TGTGCCAGTAGAAGGGGACAGGAGAACACTGAAGCTTTCTTT	CASRRGQENTEAFF
NA	TRBJ1-2	NA	TRBV5-6	TGTGCCAGCACCGAGTCGGCGTACGGACAGCCTAACTATGGCTACACCTTC	CASTESAYGQPNYGYTF
few	TRBJ2-1	NA	TRBV6-1	TGTGCCAGCAGTGACCGCTACTACAATGAGCAGTTCTTC	CASSDRYYNEQFF
NA	TRBJ2-1	TRBD2	TRBV6-2/TRBV6-3	TGTGCCAGCAGCCCTCGCGGCGGGGGGTACAATGAGCAGTTCTTC	CASSPRGGGYNEQFF
NA	TRBJ1-5	TRBD1	TRBV7-2	TGTGCCAGCAGCCTGGGACAGGCAAGCAATCAGCCCCAGCATTTT	CASSLGQASNQPQHF
NA	TRBJ2-7	TRBD1	TRBV4-2	TGTGCCAGCAGCCAAGGGAGAGGACAGGGGGACGAGCAGTACTTC	CASSQGRGQGDEQYF
few	TRBJ2-1	TRBD2	TRBV24-1	TGTGCCACCAGTGATTCCTACCTCCAGCGGGGGGCAAAGTACAATGAGCAGTTCTTC	CATSDSYLQRGAKYNEQFF
NA	TRBJ2-3	TRBD2	TRBV10-1	TGCGCCAGCAGTGAAGGACTAGCGGGGGGGCGCGATACGCAGTATTTT	CASSEGLAGGRDTQYF
NA	TRBJ1-2	TRBD1	TRBV2	TGTGCCAGCACGAACAGGGGGTTCTATTCAGGTGGCTACACCTTC	CASTNRGFYSGGYTF
NA	TRBJ2-3	TRBD1	TRBV10-2	TGCGCCCCTACAGGGGGCCCCACAGATACGCAGTATTTT	CAPTGGPTDTQYF
NA	TRBJ2-3	TRBD1	TRBV7-9	TGTGCCAGCAGCTTTTGGACAGGGGCCCGGGATACGCAGTATTTT	CASSFWTGARDTQYF
NA	TRBJ1-1	TRBD1	TRBV7-3	TGTGCCAGCAGCTTACAGAGGGGGCAAGGCACTGAAGCTTTCTTT	CASSLQRGQGTEAFF
NA	TRBJ1-4	TRBD1	TRBV9	TGTGCCAGCAGCGTTAGGGGGCAGGTTAATGAAAAACTGTTTTTT	CASSVRGQVNEKLFF
once	TRBJ2-7	TRBD1	TRBV4-1	TGCGCCAGCAGCCCCAGGGGACAGGGGACCTACGAGCAGTACTTC	CASSPRGQGTYEQYF
NA	TRBJ1-1	NA	TRBV12-3/TRBV12-4	TGTGCCAGCAGTTTACCCAGGGGAGAAGCTTTCTTT	CASSLPRGEAFF
NA	TRBJ1-2	NA	TRBV7-2	TGTGCCAGCAGCCCGGACAGATCTTATGGCTACACCTTC	CASSPDRSYGYTF
NA	TRBJ2-1	NA	TRBV5-1	TGCGCCAGCAGCTTCTCACAGACCTCCTACAATGAGCAGTTCTTC	CASSFSQTSYNEQFF
NA	TRBJ1-2	TRBD1	TRBV7-9	TGTGCCAGCAGCCCCCAGGGGACAGCAAACTATGGCTACACCTTC	CASSPQGTANYGYTF
NA	TRBJ1-2	TRBD1	TRBV7-6	TGTGCCAGCAGCCAATCAACAGGGGCTCTCTATGGCTACACCTTC	CASSQSTGALYGYTF
NA	TRBJ2-3	TRBD2	TRBV5-1	TGCGCCAGCAGGGGACTAGCAGGGCTCCCCGATACGCAGTATTTT	CASRGLAGLPDTQYF
once	TRBJ1-2	NA	TRBV12-3/TRBV12-4	TGTGCCAGCAGCTCAGGGTTGGGCTATGGCTACACCTTC	CASSSGLGYGYTF
NA	TRBJ1-5	NA	TRBV30	TGTGCCTGGCATTCAGGCCCCGAAGGGCCCCAGCATTTT	CAWHSGPEGPQHF
NA	TRBJ2-7	TRBD1	TRBV7-9	TGTGCCAGCAGCTTAGATGCAGGGGGCCTTTCCTACGAGCAGTACTTC	CASSLDAGGLSYEQYF
NA	TRBJ1-1	NA	TRBV18	TGTGCCAGCTCACCAACGGCGGGCACTGAAGCTTTCTTT	CASSPTAGTEAFF
NA	TRBJ2-1	TRBD2	TRBV5-1	TGCGCCAGCAGCTTTGGCGGGGGGGCCGATGAGCAGTTCTTC	CASSFGGGADEQFF
NA	TRBJ1-2	NA	TRBV19	TGTGCCAGTAGTGCCCCCCTCTACAACTATGGCTACACCTTC	CASSAPLYNYGYTF
NA	TRBJ2-1	NA	TRBV29-1	TGCAGCGTTGAAGCGGGGGGCCCTCCCTCCTACAATGAGCAGTTCTTC	CSVEAGGPPSYNEQFF
NA	TRBJ2-4	NA	TRBV5-4	TGTGCCAGCAGCTCAGGGGGGCGAACCAAAAACATTCAGTACTTC	CASSSGGRTKNIQYF
NA	TRBJ2-7	NA	TRBV27	TGTGCCAGCAGTTTAAGGGGTGGAGCCGCCTACGAGCAGTACTTC	CASSLRGGAAYEQYF
NA	TRBJ2-2	NA	TRBV11-2	TGTGCCAGCAGCGTAAGACAGATTTTGAACACCGGGGAGCTGTTTTTT	CASSVRQILNTGELFF
NA	TRBJ2-6	NA	TRBV5-1	TGCGCCAGCAGCCTGGGGGCCTCTGGGGCCAACGTCCTGACTTTC	CASSLGASGANVLTF
NA	TRBJ2-7	NA	TRBV19	TGTGCCAGCGCGGACAGCGGGGTCTACGAGCAGTACTTC	CASADSGVYEQYF
NA	TRBJ1-1	NA	TRBV7-9	TGTGCCAGCAGCTTACCGGGACATCGACTGGATGAAGCTTTCTTT	CASSLPGHRLDEAFF
NA	TRBJ2-1	TRBD2	TRBV5-1	TGCGCCAGCAGCTTGGCGGGGGGGCCCCACAATGAGCAGTTCTTC	CASSLAGGPHNEQFF
NA	TRBJ1-5	TRBD1	TRBV28	TGTGCCAGCAGTTTAAAGACAGGGCCCTTGAGTCAGCCCCAGCATTTT	CASSLKTGPLSQPQHF
NA	TRBJ1-3	NA	TRBV9	TGTGCCAGCAGCGTAGGAGGAAGCAGCTTGGGAAACACCATATATTTT	CASSVGGSSLGNTIYF